This TCR beta chain was sequenced during a study of blood T cell repertoires in COVID-19. Participants were aged about 18 to 100 years from around 24 US areas. Categorization into cohorts depended on clinical history that participants reported. The sample holds a few counts of this clone. Original data processing: Scientists estimated how many nucleated cells there were by amplifying reference gene primers. Using immunoSEQ multiplex PCR, the repertoire was profiled, and TCRdb retains in-frame clones only, with some absent. V and J calls plus clone size are reproduced from that table; the DNA served to infer D and trimming. The sample comprises over 200,000 clones, about nine tenths of which are singletons, and approximately 2.3% rests with the top ten. CDR3 length: 15 residues. CDR1 is SGHRS, CDR2 YFSETQ, per germline. V shed 4 bases and J 5 bases; nucleotides not matched to a gene: 5.

The chain couples TRBV5-1 to TRBJ2-2; 10 bases line up with TRBD2. The origin of this receptor is a woman aged 40 to 50 with acute COVID-19. Sequencing was done on a sample of PBMCs or T cells enriched from blood (not recorded which). The CDR3 nucleotides are TGCGCCAGCAGCCAGGGACTAGCGTGGACCGGGGAGCTGTTTTTT. As protein: CASSQGLAWTGELFF.